This TCR beta chain derives from a study of blood T cell repertoires in COVID-19. At the level of the study: Acute and convalescent COVID-19 specimens originated in the United States, Italy and Spain. Sources were T cells, B-cell-depleted T cells, or PBMCs; the material itself was cDNA or gDNA.

Original methodology: How many nucleated cells were present was estimated from reference gene primer amplification. Sequenced by immunoSEQ multiplex PCR; TCRdb stores in-frame clones only, minus some. V and J calls and clone size are those listed in that table; D and trimming were worked out from the DNA. The sample has 70,000 or so clones, roughly nine tenths seen once; the top ten hold around 3.9%. The CDR3 contains 15 residues. The trim removed 2 bases at V and 4 bases at J, leaving 3 bases unmatched. Germline V gene sequence: CDR1 MNHNS, CDR2 SASEGT. The gene calls are TRBV6-1 and TRBJ2-3, with 10 positions matching TRBD2. This TCR was recovered from a man in his sixties or seventies with active COVID-19. Sequenced input: peripheral blood. The CDR3 DNA reads TGTGCCAGCAGTGAACTAGCGGGAGTCTCAGATACGCAGTATTTT. Translated, it gives CASSELAGVSDTQYF.